Reported below is one T cell receptor beta chain. Its antigen remains unknown. It was with 60 Vbeta and 13 Jbeta primers that the PCR ran. Clones were read by immunoSEQ multiplex PCR, and TCRdb kept only the in-frame ones, dropping some. This table holds some 120,000 clones, about 66% found once. This specimen belongs to a study of cytomegalovirus exposure and HLA in healthy donors. Study-level findings and limits: Three CMV-associated chains were confirmed in vitro to be specific for CMV antigens. A later analysis appeared to link common viral pathogens to several of the most significant clusters.

The source is a man aged 25 to 45 in good health and CMV-seropositive. Sequencing was carried out using PBMCs.

The CDR3 nucleotides read TGCGCCAGCAGCCAAGATATACGAGAGGGCACAGATACGCAGTATTTT. This gives the protein CASSQDIREGTDTQYF. The chain couples TRBV4-3 to TRBJ2-3; D gene unclear. Trimming left V 0 bases short and J 1 base short, with 11 bases between. Germline CDR1 reads LGHNA; CDR2 reads YSLEER. The CDR3 consists of 16 residues.